Each of the 10 T cell receptor beta chains below was sequenced from the same sample in a study of beta chain features in type 1 diabetes. Reverse transcription of all isolated RNA meant that expressed TCRB transcripts were sequenced. Clones were read by immunoSEQ multiplex PCR, and TCRdb kept only the in-frame ones, dropping some. The data contain 450,000 to 550,000 clones, 30% of them singletons. Sample: naive CD4+ T cells from blood. The receptors come from a man between 18 and 35 years old in good health.

V and J are TRBV19 and TRBJ1-2; a weak D match, TRBD1 (5 bases). Per germline, CDR1 LNHDA and CDR2 SQIVND (reference sequence). V lost 5 bases and J lost 4, with 14 bases in between. The CDR3 has 14 residues. As DNA, the CDR3 is TGTGCCAGTAGTCTGGCAGGGCTTACCTATGGCTACACCTTC. Translating it yields CASSLAGLTYGYTF.

In its sample, this clone was seen a few times. The chain recombines TRBV9 with TRBJ2-7; no clear D. The V and J ends lost 6 bases and 0 bases respectively, with 16 bases between them. The CDR3 runs to 15 residues. Germline V gene sequence: CDR1 SGDLS, CDR2 YYNGEE. The CDR3 here is CASTPYSSSSYEQYF. For the CDR3, the DNA is TGTGCCAGCACCCCTTATTCTTCAAGCTCCTACGAGCAGTACTTC.

A few counts support this clone. The chain couples TRBV7-9 to TRBJ1-4; no clear D gene. CDR3 length: 11 residues. Trimming took off 2 bases at V and 5 bases at J, with 0 bases between the two ends. The germline V gene has CDR1 SEHNR and CDR2 FQNEAQ (reference sequence). In nucleotides, the CDR3 is TGTGCCAGCAGCTTAAATGAAAAACTGTTTTTT. Residues: CASSLNEKLFF.

The chain recombines TRBV7-2 with TRBJ2-7; D uncertain. The CDR3 extends over 13 amino acids. Germline lookup yields CDR1 SGHTA and CDR2 FQGNSA. V was trimmed by 0 bases and J by 2 bases, leaving 5 bases between them. This CDR3 is CASSLATTYEQYF. The CDR3 nucleotides read TGTGCCAGCAGCTTAGCCACGACCTACGAGCAGTACTTC.

This chain joins TRBV9 and TRBJ2-1, with TRBD2 matching over 10 bases. CDR3 size: 14 residues. Looked up from germline, CDR1 is SGDLS and CDR2 is YYNGEE. J lost 9 bases, V lost 0 bases, and 3 bases had no gene match. The DNA of the CDR3 is TGTGCCAGCAGCGTAGGGCTAGCGGGAGCTGAGCAGTTCTTC. Translated, it gives CASSVGLAGAEQFF.

J is TRBJ2-3 and V is TRBV14; TRBD2 might be the D (6 bases). The CDR3 is made up of 16 amino acids. CDR1 is SGHDN, CDR2 FVKESK, per germline. V lost 0 bases and J lost 6, with 16 bases in between. CDR3 residues: CASSQDIVAGRDTQYF. DNA of the CDR3: TGTGCCAGCAGCCAAGATATTGTGGCGGGAAGGGATACGCAGTATTTT.

This chain joins TRBV5-1 and TRBJ2-3; D possibly corresponds to TRBD1 (6 bases). The germline V gene encodes CDR1 SGHRS and CDR2 YFSETQ. The CDR3 is 16 amino acids. V dropped 2 bases and J dropped 4 bases, with 17 bases sitting between them. For the CDR3, the DNA is TGCGCCAGCAGCTTTTCACGACAGGTCGGAGCAGATACGCAGTATTTT. Protein: CASSFSRQVGADTQYF.

V gene TRBV5-4 combines with J gene TRBJ2-1; TRBD1 agrees at 10 bases. The J segment lost 5 bases and the V segment lost 0 bases, leaving 2 bases of the junction unmatched. This CDR3 contains 15 residues. From germline, CDR1 is SGHNT and CDR2 YYREEE (reference sequence). The CDR3 coding sequence is TGTGCCAGCAGCTTGGTTGGGACAGGGGACAATGAGCAGTTCTTC. Translated: CASSLVGTGDNEQFF.

V and J are TRBV12-5 and TRBJ2-5, with D hard to call. Deletions cut 5 bases from V and 4 bases from J, with 11 bases between. There are 13 residues in the CDR3. The V gene's germline CDR1 is LGHNT and CDR2 FRNRAP. CDR3 protein: CASGRDLRETQYF. DNA for the CDR3: TGTGCTAGTGGTCGCGATTTGCGAGAGACCCAGTACTTC.

The chain couples TRBV5-4 to TRBJ2-1; the D gene is possibly TRBD2 (5 bases). The ends were cut back, 4 bases at V and 7 bases at J, with 12 bases in the middle. This CDR3 comprises 13 residues. The germline V gene has CDR1 SGHNT and CDR2 YYREEE (reference sequence). CDR3 sequence: CASSNGVGNEQFF. The DNA of the CDR3 is TGTGCCAGCAGCAACGGGGTAGGGAATGAGCAGTTCTTC.